A selection of T cell receptor beta chains follows, all from one sample in a study of tumor-infiltrating lymphocytes in primary liver carcinoma. Via MiXCR, TCRdb re-called the multiplex PCR reads, giving one row per CDR3 protein. The sample lists 100,000 to 150,000 distinct CDR3 sequences; 64% were seen once. The specimen was liver tumor tissue from sampling region 3. The source is a woman aged 60 to 75 with primary liver carcinoma and hepatitis B virus infection. Each CDR3 is given with its conserved first and last residue. Each record gives: D gene, clone size, V gene, J gene, CDR3 length, CDR3 protein, CDR3 DNA. D genes are given only for firm matches. Clone size, where shown, is once, few, many, or a class for clones that have expanded.

>NA|NA|TRBV11-3|TRBJ2-7|15
CASSVAGGSSYGQYF
TGTGCCAGCAGCGTGGCTGGGGGAAGCTCCTACGGGCAGTACTTC
>NA|NA|TRBV28|TRBJ1-1|12
CANTRQYTEAFF
TGTGCCAACACGAGACAGTACACTGAAGCTTTCTTT
>NA|many|TRBV29-1|TRBJ1-1|13
CSVGLTANTEAFF
TGCAGCGTTGGACTGACAGCTAACACTGAAGCTTTCTTT
>NA|few|TRBV7-3|TRBJ2-7|13
CASSLTVRDEQYF
TGTGCCAGCAGCTTAACGGTTCGGGACGAGCAGTACTTC
>TRBD1|NA|TRBV20-1|TRBJ1-5|13
CSASRGGGQPQHF
TGCAGTGCTAGCAGGGGGGGCGGTCAGCCCCAGCATTTT
>NA|NA|TRBV28|TRBJ2-7|12
CASSLLEREQYF
TGTGCCAGCAGTTTGTTGGAGCGCGAGCAGTACTTC
>NA|medium-sized|TRBV11-2|TRBJ1-1|12
CASGDLNTEAFF
TGTGCCAGCGGAGATCTGAACACTGAAGCTTTCTTT
>NA|NA|TRBV5-1|TRBJ1-1|14
CTSSLGLGYTEAFF
TGCACCAGCAGCTTGGGACTGGGATACACTGAAGCTTTCTTT
>TRBD1|many|TRBV29-1|TRBJ1-6|12
CSAGTEGSPLHF
TGCAGCGCCGGGACAGAGGGTTCACCCCTCCACTTT
>NA|NA|TRBV5-1|TRBJ2-1|15
CASRADLGSYNEQFF
TGCGCCAGCAGAGCTGACCTTGGCTCCTACAATGAGCAGTTCTTC
>TRBD1|NA|TRBV11-2|TRBJ1-1|15
CASSRVRGGNTEAFF
TGTGCCAGCAGCCGAGTCAGGGGGGGGAACACTGAAGCTTTCTTT
>NA|few|TRBV5-1|TRBJ1-4|17
CASSLDLGSAAGEKLFF
TGCGCCAGCAGCTTGGACCTAGGCAGCGCGGCAGGGGAAAAACTGTTTTTT